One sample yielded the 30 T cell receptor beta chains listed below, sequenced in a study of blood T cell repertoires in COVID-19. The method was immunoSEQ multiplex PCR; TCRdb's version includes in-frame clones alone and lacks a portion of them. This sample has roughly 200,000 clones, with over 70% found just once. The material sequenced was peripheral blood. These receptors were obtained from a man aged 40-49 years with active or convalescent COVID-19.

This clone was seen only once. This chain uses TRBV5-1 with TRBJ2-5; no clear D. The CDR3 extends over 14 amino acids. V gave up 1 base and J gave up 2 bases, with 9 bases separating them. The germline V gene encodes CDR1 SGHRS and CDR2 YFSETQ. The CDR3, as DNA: TGCGCCAGCAGCTTGTGGCTAGGTCAAGAGACCCAGTACTTC. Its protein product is CASSLWLGQETQYF.

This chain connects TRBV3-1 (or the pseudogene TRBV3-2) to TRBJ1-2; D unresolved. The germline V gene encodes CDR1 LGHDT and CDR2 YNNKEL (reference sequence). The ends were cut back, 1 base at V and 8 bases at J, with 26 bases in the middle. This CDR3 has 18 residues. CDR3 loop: CASSQVHGLGTQARGYTF. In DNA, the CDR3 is TGTGCCAGCAGCCAAGTACACGGTCTCGGTACCCAAGCTAGGGGCTACACCTTC.

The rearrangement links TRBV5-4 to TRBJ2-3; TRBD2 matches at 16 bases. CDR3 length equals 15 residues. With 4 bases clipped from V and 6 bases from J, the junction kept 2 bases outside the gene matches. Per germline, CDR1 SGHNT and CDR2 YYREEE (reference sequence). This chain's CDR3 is CASSRGLAGGDTQYF. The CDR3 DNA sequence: TGTGCCAGCAGCCGGGGACTAGCGGGGGGGGATACGCAGTATTTT.

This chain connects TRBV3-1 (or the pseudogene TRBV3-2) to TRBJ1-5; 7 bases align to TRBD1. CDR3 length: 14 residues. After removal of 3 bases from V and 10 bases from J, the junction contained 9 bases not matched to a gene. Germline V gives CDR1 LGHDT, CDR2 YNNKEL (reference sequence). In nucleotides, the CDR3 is TGTGCCAGCAGCCATGACCTAGACAGGGCACCCCAGCATTTT. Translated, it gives CASSHDLDRAPQHF.

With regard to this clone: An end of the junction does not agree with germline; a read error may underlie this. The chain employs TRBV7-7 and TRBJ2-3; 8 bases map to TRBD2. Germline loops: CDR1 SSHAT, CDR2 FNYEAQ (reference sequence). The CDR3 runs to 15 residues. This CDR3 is CASSFGRGETNTQYF. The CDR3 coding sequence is TGTGCTAGCAGCTTCGGGCGGGGGGAAACCAATACGCAGTATTTT.

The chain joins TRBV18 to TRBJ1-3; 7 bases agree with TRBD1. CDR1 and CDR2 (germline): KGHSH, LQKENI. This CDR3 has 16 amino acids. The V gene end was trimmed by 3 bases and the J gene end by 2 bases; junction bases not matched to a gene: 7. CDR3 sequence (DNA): TGTGCCAGCTCACCTCGGGACAGCCTAGCTGGAAACACCATATATTTT. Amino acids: CASSPRDSLAGNTIYF. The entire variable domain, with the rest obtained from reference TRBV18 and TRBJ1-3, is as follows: NAGVMQNPRHLVRRRGQEARLRCSPMKGHSHVYWYRQLPEEGLKFMVYLQKENIIDESGMPKERFSAEFPKEGPSILRIQQVVRGDSAAYFCASSPRDSLAGNTIYFGEGSWLTVV.

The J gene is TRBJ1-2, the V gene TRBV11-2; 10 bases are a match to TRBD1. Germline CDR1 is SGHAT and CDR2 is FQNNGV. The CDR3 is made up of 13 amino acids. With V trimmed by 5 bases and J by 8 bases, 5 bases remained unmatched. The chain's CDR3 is CASSQWGQGGYTF. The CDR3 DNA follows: TGTGCCAGCAGCCAGTGGGGACAGGGGGGCTACACCTTC.

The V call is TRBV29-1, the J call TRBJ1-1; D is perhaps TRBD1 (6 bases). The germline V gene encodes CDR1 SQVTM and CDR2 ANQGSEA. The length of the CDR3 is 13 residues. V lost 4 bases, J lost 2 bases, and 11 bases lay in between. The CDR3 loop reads CSVVARGNTEAFF. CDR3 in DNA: TGCAGCGTTGTGGCCAGGGGCAACACTGAAGCTTTCTTT.

Written as DNA, the CDR3 is TGTGCCACCAGTGATCGACGACAGGGGGCAGTCAATCAGCCCCAGCATTTT. It is translated as CATSDRRQGAVNQPQHF. The chain is built from TRBV24-1 and TRBJ1-5, with 10 bases matching TRBD1. J was trimmed by 3 bases and V by 3 bases; bases with no gene match: 7. In germline, CDR1 is KGHDR, CDR2 SFDVKD. The CDR3 sequence is 17 residues long.

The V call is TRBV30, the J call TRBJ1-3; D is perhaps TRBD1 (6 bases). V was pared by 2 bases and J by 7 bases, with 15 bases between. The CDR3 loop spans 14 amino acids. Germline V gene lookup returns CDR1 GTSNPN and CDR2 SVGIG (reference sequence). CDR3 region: CAWSTGSQWNTIYF. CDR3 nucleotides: TGTGCCTGGAGTACAGGGTCTCAATGGAACACCATATATTTT.

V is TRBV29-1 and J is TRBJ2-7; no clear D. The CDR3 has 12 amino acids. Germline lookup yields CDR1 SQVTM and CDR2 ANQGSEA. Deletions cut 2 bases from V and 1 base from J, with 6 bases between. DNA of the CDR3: TGCAGCGTTGAAATCTCTTCCTACGAGCAGTACTTC. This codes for CSVEISSYEQYF.

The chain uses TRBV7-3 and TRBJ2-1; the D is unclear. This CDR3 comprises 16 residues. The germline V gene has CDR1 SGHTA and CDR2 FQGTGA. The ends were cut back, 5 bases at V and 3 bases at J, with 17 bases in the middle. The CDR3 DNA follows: TGTGCCAGCAGCCAAGCCGGCGGTGGTGTCTACAATGAGCAGTTCTTC. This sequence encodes CASSQAGGGVYNEQFF. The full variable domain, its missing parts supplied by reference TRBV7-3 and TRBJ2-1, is GAGVSQTPSNKVTEKGKYVELRCDPISGHTALYWYRQSLGQGPEFLIYFQGTGAADDSGLPNDRFFAVRPEGSVSTLKIQRTERGDSAVYLCASSQAGGGVYNEQFFGPGTRLTVL.

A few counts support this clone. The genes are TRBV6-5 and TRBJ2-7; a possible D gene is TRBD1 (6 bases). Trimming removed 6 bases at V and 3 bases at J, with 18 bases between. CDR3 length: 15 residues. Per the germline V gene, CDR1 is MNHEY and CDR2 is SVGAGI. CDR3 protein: CASRAWTDSNYEQYF. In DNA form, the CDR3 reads TGTGCCAGCAGGGCTTGGACAGACTCTAACTACGAGCAGTACTTC.

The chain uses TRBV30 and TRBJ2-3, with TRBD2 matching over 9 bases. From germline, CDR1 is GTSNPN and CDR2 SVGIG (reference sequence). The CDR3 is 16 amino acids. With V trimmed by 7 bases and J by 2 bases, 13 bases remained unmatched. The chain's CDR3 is CASIKAGGLHTDTQYF. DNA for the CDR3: TGTGCCTCCATCAAAGCGGGGGGCCTCCACACAGATACGCAGTATTTT.

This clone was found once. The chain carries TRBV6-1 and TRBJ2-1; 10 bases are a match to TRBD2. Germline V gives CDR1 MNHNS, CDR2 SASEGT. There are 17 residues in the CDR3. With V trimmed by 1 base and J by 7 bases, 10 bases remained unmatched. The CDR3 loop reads CASSEVGAGLARNEQFF. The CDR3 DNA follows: TGTGCCAGCAGTGAAGTGGGTGCGGGACTAGCGAGGAATGAGCAGTTCTTC.

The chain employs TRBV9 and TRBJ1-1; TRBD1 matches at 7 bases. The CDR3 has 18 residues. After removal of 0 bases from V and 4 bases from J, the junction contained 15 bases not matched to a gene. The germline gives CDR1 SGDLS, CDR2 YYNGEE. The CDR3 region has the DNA TGTGCCAGCAGCGTAGGGTTCGAGGGGGCCGGGCTAGGCACTGAAGCTTTCTTT. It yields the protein CASSVGFEGAGLGTEAFF.

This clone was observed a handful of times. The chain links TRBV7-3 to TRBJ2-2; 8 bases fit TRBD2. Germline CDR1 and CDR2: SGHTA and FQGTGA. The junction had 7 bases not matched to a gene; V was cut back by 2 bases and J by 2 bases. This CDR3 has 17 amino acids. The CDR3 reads CASSLAPGLGNTGELFF. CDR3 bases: TGTGCCAGCAGCTTAGCCCCGGGACTAGGAAACACCGGGGAGCTGTTTTTT.

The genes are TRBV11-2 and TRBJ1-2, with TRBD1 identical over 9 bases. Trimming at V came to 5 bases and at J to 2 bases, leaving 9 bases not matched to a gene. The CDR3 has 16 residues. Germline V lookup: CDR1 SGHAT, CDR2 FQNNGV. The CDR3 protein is CASSLYSGQGNYGYTF. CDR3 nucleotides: TGTGCCAGCAGCCTCTACTCGGGACAGGGAAACTATGGCTACACCTTC.

The CDR3 region is CASRAGTGINTEAFF. CDR3 in DNA: TGTGCCAGTAGGGCCGGGACAGGGATTAACACTGAAGCTTTCTTT. The chain is built from TRBV19 and TRBJ1-1; 9 bases map to TRBD1. Germline CDR1 LNHDA, CDR2 SQIVND (reference sequence). The CDR3 is 15 residues long. The trim removed 6 bases at V and 2 bases at J, leaving 7 bases unmatched.

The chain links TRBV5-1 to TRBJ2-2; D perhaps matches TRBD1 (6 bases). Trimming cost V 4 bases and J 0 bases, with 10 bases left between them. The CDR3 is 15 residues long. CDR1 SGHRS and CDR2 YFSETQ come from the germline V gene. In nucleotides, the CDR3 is TGCGCCAGCAGCCTTGACAGGCCGAACACCGGGGAGCTGTTTTTT. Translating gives CASSLDRPNTGELFF.

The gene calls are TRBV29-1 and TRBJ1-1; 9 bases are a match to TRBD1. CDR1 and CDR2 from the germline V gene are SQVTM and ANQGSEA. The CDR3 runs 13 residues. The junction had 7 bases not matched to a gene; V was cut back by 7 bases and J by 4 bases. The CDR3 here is CSARPGQGTEAFF. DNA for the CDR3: TGCAGCGCACGCCCGGGACAGGGCACTGAAGCTTTCTTT.

The CDR3 nucleotides are TGTGCCTGGAGAGTGGGGAGTTTCGGCTACACCTTC. It yields the protein CAWRVGSFGYTF. This chain links TRBV30 with TRBJ1-2; D not certain. The germline V gene has CDR1 GTSNPN and CDR2 SVGIG (reference sequence). The CDR3 spans 12 residues. V lost 3 bases and J lost 8, with 13 bases in between.

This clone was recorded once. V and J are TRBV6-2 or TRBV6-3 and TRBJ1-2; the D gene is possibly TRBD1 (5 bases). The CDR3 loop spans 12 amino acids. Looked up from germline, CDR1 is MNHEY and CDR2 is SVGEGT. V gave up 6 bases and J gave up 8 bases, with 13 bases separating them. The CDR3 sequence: CASSLQEGGYTF. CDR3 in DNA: TGTGCCAGCAGCCTTCAGGAGGGGGGCTACACCTTC.

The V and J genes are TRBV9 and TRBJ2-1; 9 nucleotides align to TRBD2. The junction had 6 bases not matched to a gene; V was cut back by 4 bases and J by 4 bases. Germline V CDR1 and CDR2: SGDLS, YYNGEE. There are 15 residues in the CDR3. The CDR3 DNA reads TGTGCCAGCAGCCTCACTAGCGGGTGGTACAATGAGCAGTTCTTC. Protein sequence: CASSLTSGWYNEQFF.

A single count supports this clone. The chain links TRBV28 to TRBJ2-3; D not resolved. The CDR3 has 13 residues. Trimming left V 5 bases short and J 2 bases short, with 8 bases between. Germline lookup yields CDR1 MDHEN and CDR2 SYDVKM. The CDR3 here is CASSTTVTDTQYF. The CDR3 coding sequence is TGTGCCAGCAGTACTACTGTCACAGATACGCAGTATTTT.

The CDR3, as DNA: TGTGCCAGCAGTTACTCGGTCTATTCGGCCCTCCACTTT. Translation: CASSYSVYSALHF. The V and J genes are TRBV6-5 and TRBJ1-6, with D unresolved. The CDR3 runs 13 residues. Germline CDR1 and CDR2: MNHEY and SVGAGI. V shed 0 bases and J shed 14 bases, with 11 bases lying between them.

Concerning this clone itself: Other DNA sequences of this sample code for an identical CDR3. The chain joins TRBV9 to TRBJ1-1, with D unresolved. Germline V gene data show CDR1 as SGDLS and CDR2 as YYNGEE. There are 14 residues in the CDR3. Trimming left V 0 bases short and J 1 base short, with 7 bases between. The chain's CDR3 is CASSVVDRNTEAFF. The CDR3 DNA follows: TGTGCCAGCAGCGTAGTAGATCGGAACACTGAAGCTTTCTTT.

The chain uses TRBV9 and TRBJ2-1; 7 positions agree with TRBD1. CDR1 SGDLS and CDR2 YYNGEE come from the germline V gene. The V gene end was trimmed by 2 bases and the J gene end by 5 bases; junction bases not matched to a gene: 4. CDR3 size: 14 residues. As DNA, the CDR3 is TGTGCCAGCAGCGTGAAGGGGACAGACAATGAGCAGTTCTTC. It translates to CASSVKGTDNEQFF.

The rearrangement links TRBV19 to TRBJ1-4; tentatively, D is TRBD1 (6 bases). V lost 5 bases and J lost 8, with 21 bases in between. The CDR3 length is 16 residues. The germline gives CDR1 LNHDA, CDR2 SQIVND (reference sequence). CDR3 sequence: CASSPRGGGGVEKLFF. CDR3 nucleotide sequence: TGTGCCAGTAGTCCACGTGGGGGCGGCGGTGTGGAAAAACTGTTTTTT.

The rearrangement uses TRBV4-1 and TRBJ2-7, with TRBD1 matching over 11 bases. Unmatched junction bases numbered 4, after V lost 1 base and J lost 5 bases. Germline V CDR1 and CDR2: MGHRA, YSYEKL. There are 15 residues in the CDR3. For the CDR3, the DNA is TGCGCCAGCAGCCAAGGGACAGGGGGCCGCAACGAGCAGTACTTC. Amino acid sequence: CASSQGTGGRNEQYF.